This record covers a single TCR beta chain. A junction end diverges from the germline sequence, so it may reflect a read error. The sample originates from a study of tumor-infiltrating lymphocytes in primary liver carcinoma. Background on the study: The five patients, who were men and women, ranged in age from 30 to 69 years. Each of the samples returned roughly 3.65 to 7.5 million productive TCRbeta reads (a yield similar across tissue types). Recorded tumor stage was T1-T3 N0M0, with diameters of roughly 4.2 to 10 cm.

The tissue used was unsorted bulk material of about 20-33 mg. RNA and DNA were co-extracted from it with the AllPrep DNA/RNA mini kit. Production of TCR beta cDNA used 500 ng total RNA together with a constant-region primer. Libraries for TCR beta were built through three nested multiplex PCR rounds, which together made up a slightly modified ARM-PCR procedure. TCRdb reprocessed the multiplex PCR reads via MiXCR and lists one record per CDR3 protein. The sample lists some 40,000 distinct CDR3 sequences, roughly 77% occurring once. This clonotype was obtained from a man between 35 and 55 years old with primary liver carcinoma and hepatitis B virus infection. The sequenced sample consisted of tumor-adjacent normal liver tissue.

The CDR3 region has the DNA TGTGCAAGCACGCGGGGCACCGCAATAAATCGGCCCCAGGATTTT. Translating it yields CASTRGTAINRPQDF. The genes are TRBV12-3 or TRBV12-4 and TRBJ1-5, with D perhaps TRBD1 (5 bases). The CDR3 length is 15 residues.